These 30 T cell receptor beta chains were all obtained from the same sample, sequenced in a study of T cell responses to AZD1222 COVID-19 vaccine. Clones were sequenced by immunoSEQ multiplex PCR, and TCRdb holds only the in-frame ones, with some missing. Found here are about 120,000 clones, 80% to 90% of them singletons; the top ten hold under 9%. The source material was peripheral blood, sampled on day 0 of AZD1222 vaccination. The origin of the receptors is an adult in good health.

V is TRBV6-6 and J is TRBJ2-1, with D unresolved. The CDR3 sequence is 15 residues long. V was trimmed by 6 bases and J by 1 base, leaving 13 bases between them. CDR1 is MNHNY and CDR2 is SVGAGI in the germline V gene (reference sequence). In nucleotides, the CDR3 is TGTGCCAGCAGGCCGGGTTGGGCATCCTACAATGAGCAGTTCTTC. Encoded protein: CASRPGWASYNEQFF.

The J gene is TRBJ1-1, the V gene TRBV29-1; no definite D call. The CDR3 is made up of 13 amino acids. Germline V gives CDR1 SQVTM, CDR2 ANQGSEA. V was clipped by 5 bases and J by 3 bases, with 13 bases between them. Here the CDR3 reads CSVNDGYDTEAFF. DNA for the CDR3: TGCAGCGTTAATGACGGCTACGACACTGAAGCTTTCTTT.

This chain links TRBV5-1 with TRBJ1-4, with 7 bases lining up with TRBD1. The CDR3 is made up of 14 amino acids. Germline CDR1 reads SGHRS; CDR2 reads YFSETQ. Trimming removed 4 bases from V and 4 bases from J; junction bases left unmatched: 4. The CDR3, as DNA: TGCGCCAGCAGCAGGACAGGAGATAATGAAAAACTGTTTTTT. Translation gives CASSRTGDNEKLFF. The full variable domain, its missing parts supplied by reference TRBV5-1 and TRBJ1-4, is KAGVTQTPRYLIKTRGQQVTLSCSPISGHRSVSWYQQTPGQGLQFLFEYFSETQRNKGNFPGRFSGRQFSNSRSEMNVSTLELGDSALYLCASSRTGDNEKLFFGSGTQLSVL.

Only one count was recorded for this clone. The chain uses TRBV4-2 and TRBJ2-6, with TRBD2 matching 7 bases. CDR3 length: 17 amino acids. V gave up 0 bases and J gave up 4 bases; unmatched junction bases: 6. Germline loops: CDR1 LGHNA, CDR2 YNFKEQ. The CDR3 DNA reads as TGTGCCAGCAGCCAAGATGGGACTATCTCGGGGGCCAACGTCCTGACTTTC. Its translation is CASSQDGTISGANVLTF.

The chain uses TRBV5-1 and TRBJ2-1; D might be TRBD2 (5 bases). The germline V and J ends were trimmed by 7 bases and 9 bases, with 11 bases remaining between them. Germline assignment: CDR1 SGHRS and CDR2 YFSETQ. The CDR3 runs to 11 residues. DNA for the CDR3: TGCGCCAGCGGGGAGAGTAGTGAGCAGTTCTTC. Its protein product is CASGESSEQFF.

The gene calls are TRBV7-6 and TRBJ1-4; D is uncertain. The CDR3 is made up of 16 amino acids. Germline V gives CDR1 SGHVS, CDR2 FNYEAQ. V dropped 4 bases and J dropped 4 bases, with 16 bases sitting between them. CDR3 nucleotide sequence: TGTGCCAGCAGCTCTATCCGACAAACTGGTAATGAAAAACTGTTTTTT. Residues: CASSSIRQTGNEKLFF.

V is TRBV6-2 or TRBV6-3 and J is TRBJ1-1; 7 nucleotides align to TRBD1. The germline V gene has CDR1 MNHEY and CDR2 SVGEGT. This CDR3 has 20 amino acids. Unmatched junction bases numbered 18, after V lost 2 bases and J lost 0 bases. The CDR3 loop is CASSYPQDRHWKAVNTEAFF. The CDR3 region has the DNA TGTGCCAGCAGTTACCCCCAGGACAGGCATTGGAAAGCGGTGAACACTGAAGCTTTCTTT.

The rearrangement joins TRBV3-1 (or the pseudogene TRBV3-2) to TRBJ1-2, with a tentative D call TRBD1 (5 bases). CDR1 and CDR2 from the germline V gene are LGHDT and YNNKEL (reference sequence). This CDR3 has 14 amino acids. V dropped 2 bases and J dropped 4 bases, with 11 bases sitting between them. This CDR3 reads CASSQSVGLYGYTF. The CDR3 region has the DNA TGTGCCAGCAGCCAAAGCGTGGGGCTCTATGGCTACACCTTC.

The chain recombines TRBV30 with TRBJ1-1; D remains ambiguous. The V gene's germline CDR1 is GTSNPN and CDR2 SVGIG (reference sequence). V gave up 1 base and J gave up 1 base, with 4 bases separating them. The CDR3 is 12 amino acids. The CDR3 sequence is CAWSGGNTEAFF. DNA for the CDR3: TGTGCCTGGAGTGGGGGGAACACTGAAGCTTTCTTT.

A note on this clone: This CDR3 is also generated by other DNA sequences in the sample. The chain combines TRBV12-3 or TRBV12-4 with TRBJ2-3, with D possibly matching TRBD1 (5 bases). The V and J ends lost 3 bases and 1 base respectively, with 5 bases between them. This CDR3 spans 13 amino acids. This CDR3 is CASSFRGTDTQYF. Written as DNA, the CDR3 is TGTGCCAGCAGTTTCAGGGGCACAGATACGCAGTATTTT.

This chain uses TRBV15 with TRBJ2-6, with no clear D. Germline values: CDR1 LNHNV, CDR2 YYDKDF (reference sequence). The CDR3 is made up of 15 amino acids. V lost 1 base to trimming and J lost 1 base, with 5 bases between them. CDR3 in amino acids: CATSRAGSGANVLTF. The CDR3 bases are TGTGCCACCAGCAGAGCCGGGTCTGGGGCCAACGTCCTGACTTTC.

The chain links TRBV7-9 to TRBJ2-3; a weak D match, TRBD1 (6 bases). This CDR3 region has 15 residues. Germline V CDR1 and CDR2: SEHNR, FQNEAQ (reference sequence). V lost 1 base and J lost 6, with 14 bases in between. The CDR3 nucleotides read TGTGCCAGCAGCTTAGGGTCAGGGGTTGCGGATACGCAGTATTTT. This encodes CASSLGSGVADTQYF.

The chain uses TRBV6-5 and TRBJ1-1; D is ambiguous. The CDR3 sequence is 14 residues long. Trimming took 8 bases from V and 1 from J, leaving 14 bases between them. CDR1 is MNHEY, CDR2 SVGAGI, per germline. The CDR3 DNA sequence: TGTGCCAGCCGGATGGGCAGCTCGAACACTGAAGCTTTCTTT. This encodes CASRMGSSNTEAFF.

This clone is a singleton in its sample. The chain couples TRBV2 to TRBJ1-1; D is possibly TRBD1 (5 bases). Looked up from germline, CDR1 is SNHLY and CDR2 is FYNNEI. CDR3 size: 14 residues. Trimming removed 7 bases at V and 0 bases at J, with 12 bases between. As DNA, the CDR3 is TGTGCCAGCACTCGACAGCCAATGAACACTGAAGCTTTCTTT. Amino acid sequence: CASTRQPMNTEAFF. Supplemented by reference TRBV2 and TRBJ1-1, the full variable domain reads EPEVTQTPSHQVTQMGQEVILRCVPISNHLYFYWYRQILGQKVEFLVSFYNNEISEKSEIFDDQFSVERPDGSNFTLKIRSTKLEDSAMYFCASTRQPMNTEAFFGQGTRLTVV.

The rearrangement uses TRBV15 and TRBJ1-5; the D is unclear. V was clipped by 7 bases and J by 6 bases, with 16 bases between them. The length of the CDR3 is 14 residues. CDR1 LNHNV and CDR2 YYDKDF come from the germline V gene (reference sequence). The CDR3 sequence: CATKGNMGIQPQHF. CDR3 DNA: TGTGCCACCAAGGGAAATATGGGGATTCAGCCCCAGCATTTT.

As DNA, the CDR3 is TGCGCCAGCAGCTTGGCCCCAGGAGTAAACAATGAGCAGTTCTTC. This codes for CASSLAPGVNNEQFF. The rearrangement joins TRBV5-1 to TRBJ2-1, with D unresolved. Per the germline V gene, CDR1 is SGHRS and CDR2 is YFSETQ. V was cut by 0 bases and J by 5 bases, with 12 bases left in between. CDR3 length equals 15 residues. Full variable domain (outside the CDR3, taken from reference TRBV5-1 and TRBJ2-1): KAGVTQTPRYLIKTRGQQVTLSCSPISGHRSVSWYQQTPGQGLQFLFEYFSETQRNKGNFPGRFSGRQFSNSRSEMNVSTLELGDSALYLCASSLAPGVNNEQFFGPGTRLTVL.

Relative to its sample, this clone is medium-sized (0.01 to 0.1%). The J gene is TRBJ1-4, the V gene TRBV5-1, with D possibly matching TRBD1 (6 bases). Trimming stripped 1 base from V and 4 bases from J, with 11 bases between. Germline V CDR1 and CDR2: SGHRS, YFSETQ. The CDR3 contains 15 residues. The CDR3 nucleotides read TGCGCCAGCAGCTTGCAAACAGGGATTAATGAAAAACTGTTTTTT. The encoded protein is CASSLQTGINEKLFF. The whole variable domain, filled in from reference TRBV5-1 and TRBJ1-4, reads KAGVTQTPRYLIKTRGQQVTLSCSPISGHRSVSWYQQTPGQGLQFLFEYFSETQRNKGNFPGRFSGRQFSNSRSEMNVSTLELGDSALYLCASSLQTGINEKLFFGSGTQLSVL.

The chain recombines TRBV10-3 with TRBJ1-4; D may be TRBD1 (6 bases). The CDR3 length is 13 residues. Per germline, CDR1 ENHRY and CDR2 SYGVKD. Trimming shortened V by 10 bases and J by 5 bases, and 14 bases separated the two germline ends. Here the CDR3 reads CASRRDINEKLFF. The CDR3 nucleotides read TGTGCCAGCCGCCGGGACATAAATGAAAAACTGTTTTTT.

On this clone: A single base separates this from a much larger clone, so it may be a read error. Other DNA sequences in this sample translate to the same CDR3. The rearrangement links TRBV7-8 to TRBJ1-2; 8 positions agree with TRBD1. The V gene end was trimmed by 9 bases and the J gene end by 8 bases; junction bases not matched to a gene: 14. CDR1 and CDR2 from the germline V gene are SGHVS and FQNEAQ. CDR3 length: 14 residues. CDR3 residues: CASSYGQGPRGYTF. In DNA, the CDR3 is TGTGCCAGTAGTTACGGACAGGGCCCGCGAGGCTACACCTTC.

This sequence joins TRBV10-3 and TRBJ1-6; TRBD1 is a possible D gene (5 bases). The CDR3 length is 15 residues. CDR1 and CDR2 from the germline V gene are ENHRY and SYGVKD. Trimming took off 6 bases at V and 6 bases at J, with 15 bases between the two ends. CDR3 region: CAIRPAQGGNSPLHF. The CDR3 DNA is TGTGCCATCAGACCCGCCCAGGGAGGTAATTCACCCCTCCACTTT.

CDR3 in DNA: TGTGCCAGTAGTATGGGCTTGGGGCCATCGGAGCAGTTCTTC. Protein product: CASSMGLGPSEQFF. This rearrangement joins TRBV19 to TRBJ2-1; the D gene is possibly TRBD1 (5 bases). This CDR3 is built from 14 residues. CDR1 is LNHDA and CDR2 is SQIVND in the germline V gene (reference sequence). Trimming removed 3 bases from V and 10 bases from J, with 16 bases in between.

The CDR3: CASSSPWGETQYF. The CDR3, as DNA: TGTGCCAGCAGTTCTCCTTGGGGAGAGACCCAGTACTTC. The V and J genes are TRBV5-5 and TRBJ2-5; D not certain. CDR1 and CDR2 (germline): SGHKS, YYEKEE (reference sequence). The V end was cut by 5 bases, the J end by 4 bases, with 12 bases between. This CDR3 comprises 13 residues.

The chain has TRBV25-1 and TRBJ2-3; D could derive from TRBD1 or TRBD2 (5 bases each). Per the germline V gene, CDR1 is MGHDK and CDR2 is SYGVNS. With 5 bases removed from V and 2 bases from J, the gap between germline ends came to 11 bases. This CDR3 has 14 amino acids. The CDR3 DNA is TGTGCCAGCAGTCTTGAGGGGAACACAGATACGCAGTATTTT. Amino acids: CASSLEGNTDTQYF. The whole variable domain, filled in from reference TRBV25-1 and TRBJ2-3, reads EADIYQTPRYLVIGTGKKITLECSQTMGHDKMYWYQQDPGMELHLIHYSYGVNSTEKGDLSSESTVSRIRTEHFPLTLESARPSHTSQYLCASSLEGNTDTQYFGPGTRLTVL.

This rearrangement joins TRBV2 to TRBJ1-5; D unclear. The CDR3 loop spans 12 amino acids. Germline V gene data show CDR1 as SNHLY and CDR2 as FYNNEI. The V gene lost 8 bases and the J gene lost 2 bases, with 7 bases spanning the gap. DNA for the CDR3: TGTGCCAGCTCCGGGGGCAATCAGCCCCAGCATTTT. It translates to CASSGGNQPQHF.

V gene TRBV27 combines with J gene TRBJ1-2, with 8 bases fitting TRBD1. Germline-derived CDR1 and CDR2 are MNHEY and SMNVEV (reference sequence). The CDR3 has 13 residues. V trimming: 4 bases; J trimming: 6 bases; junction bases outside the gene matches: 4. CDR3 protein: CASSSRTGNGYTF. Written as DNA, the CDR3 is TGTGCCAGCAGTTCCCGGACAGGGAATGGCTACACCTTC.

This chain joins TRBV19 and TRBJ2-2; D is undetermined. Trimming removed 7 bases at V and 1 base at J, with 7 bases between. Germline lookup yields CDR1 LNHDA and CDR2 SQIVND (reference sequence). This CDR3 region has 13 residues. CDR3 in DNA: TGTGCCAGTATAAGGTTGAACACCGGGGAGCTGTTTTTT. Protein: CASIRLNTGELFF.

As DNA, the CDR3 is TGTGCCACCAGTGATTTTACAGTAGACGGGAAAGAGACCCAGTACTTC. Residues: CATSDFTVDGKETQYF. The chain joins TRBV24-1 to TRBJ2-5; the D gene is possibly TRBD2 (5 bases). The length of the CDR3 is 16 residues. The germline V gene has CDR1 KGHDR and CDR2 SFDVKD. The V gene lost 1 base and the J gene lost 3 bases, with 14 bases spanning the gap.

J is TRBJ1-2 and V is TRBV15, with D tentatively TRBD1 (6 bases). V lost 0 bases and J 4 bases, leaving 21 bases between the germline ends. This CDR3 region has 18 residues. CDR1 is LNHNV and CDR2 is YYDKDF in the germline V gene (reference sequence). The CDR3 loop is CATSRDLHGQSGSYGYTF. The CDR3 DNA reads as TGTGCCACCAGCAGAGATCTTCATGGACAGTCCGGGAGCTATGGCTACACCTTC.

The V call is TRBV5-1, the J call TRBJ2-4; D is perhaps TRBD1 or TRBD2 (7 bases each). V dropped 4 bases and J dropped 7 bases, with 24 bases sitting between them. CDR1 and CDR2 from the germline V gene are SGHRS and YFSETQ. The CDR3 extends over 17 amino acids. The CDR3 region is CASSQTRTGLGGNIQYF. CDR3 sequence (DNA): TGCGCCAGCAGCCAAACCCGGACAGGTCTGGGAGGGAACATTCAGTACTTC.

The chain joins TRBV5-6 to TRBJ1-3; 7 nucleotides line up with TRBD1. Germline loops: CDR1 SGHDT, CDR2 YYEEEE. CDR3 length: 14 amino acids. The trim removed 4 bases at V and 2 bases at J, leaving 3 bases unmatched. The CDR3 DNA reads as TGTGCCAGCAGCCACGACAGGGCTGGAAACACCATATATTTT. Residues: CASSHDRAGNTIYF. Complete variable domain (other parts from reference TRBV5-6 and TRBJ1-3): DAGVTQSPTHLIKTRGQQVTLRCSPKSGHDTVSWYQQALGQGPQFIFQYYEEEERQRGNFPDRFSGHQFPNYSSELNVNALLLGDSALYLCASSHDRAGNTIYFGEGSWLTVV.